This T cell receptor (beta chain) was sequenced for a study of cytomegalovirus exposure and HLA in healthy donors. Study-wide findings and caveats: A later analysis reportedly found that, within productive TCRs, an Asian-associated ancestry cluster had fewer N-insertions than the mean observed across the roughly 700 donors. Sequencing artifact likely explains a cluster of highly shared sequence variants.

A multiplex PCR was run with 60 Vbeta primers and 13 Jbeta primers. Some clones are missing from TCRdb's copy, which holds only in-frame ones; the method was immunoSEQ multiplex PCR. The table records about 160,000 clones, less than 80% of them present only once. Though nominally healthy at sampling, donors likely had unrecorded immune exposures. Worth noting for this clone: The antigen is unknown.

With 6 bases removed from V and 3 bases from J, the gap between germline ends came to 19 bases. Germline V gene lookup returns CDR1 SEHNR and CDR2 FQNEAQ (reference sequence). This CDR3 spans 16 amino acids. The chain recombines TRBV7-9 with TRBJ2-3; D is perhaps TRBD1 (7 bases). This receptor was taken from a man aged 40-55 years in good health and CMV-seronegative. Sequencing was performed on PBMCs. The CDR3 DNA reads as TGTGCCAGCAGTCTTGCGGGACAGAGACCAACAGATACGCAGTATTTT. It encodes CASSLAGQRPTDTQYF.